This T cell receptor (beta chain) was found in a study of PD-1 blockade in mismatch repair-deficient tumors. The wider study: Enrolled about 2012-2017, patients had progressing, pretreated mismatch repair-deficient cancers of about twelve types.

The method was immunoSEQ multiplex PCR; TCRdb's version includes in-frame clones alone and lacks a portion of them. The profile covers over 30,000 clones, with approximately 80% appearing a single time and more than 3% taken by the ten largest. The germline V gene encodes CDR1 MDHEN and CDR2 SYDVKM. V lost 6 bases, J lost 5 bases, and 10 bases lay in between. The CDR3 totals 12 residues. The TCR-sequenced patients were a few responders to pembrolizumab. This receptor was taken from an adult with mismatch repair-deficient cancer. This material consisted of PBMCs, taken roughly 6 weeks after starting pembrolizumab. The V and J genes are TRBV28 and TRBJ2-5; possible D gene TRBD2, 5 bases. CDR3 sequence (DNA): TGTGCCAGCAGAGTACCGGGGGAGACCCAGTACTTC. It translates to CASRVPGETQYF.